These 26 T cell receptor beta chains share one sample of origin, sequenced in a study of neurological immune-mediated disorders (dated by TCRdb to about 2019). Library construction relied on 5' RACE. The sequencing machine was an Illumina HiSeq 2500. The public sequencing data were trimmed at Q25 with fastp and processed into clonotypes with MiXCR by TCRdb, which kept only in-frame beta chains. CDR3 protein duplicates are merged, each entry listing the most common genes and DNA. Within this sample are around 70,000 distinct CDR3 sequences, with around 5.5% of them counted one time only. Around 7.2% of the sample belongs to the ten largest clones. Sequencing was performed on PBMCs. The receptors were sampled from a man aged 18 to 30 with multiple sclerosis.

This clonotype was recorded many times. One base away lies a much larger clone, so this may be a sequencing read error. CDR3 nucleotides: TGCAGTGCTTACAGCTCTGGAAAAACCATATATTTT. Amino acids: CSAYSSGKTIYF. The chain combines TRBV20-1 with TRBJ1-3; D remains ambiguous. There are 12 residues in the CDR3. CDR1 DFQATT and CDR2 SNEGSKA come from the germline V gene (reference sequence).

This clonotype was found many times. V and J are TRBV10-3 and TRBJ2-3; 14 nucleotides line up with TRBD2. Trimming removed 6 bases from V and 4 bases from J; junction bases left unmatched: 6. Germline CDR1 reads ENHRY; CDR2 reads SYGVKD. This CDR3 contains 16 residues. The CDR3 DNA follows: TGTGCCATCAGGGGAATGACTAGCGGGGGGGCAGATACGCAGTATTTT. Protein sequence: CAIRGMTSGGADTQYF.

This clonotype was detected many times. The chain combines TRBV7-9 with TRBJ2-1; the D is unclear. The CDR3 length is 12 residues. V was trimmed by 1 base and J by 16 bases, leaving 14 bases between them. Per the germline V gene, CDR1 is SEHNR and CDR2 is FQNEAQ (reference sequence). CDR3 amino acids: CASSLGWNSPFF. In DNA form, the CDR3 reads TGTGCCAGCAGCTTAGGATGGAATAGCCCCTTCTTC.

In this sample, this clonotype turned up many times. This chain joins TRBV28 and TRBJ1-1; D not resolved. Germline V CDR1 and CDR2: MDHEN, SYDVKM. CDR3 length equals 14 residues. V was cut by 3 bases and J by 0 bases, with 8 bases left in between. The CDR3 sequence: CASSFGQMNTEAFF. DNA of the CDR3: TGTGCCAGCAGTTTCGGGCAGATGAACACTGAAGCTTTCTTT.

This clonotype was found many times. This chain joins TRBV20-1 and TRBJ2-6; D unclear. Trimming stripped 7 bases from V and 0 bases from J, with 7 bases between. This CDR3 region has 13 residues. CDR1 DFQATT and CDR2 SNEGSKA come from the germline V gene (reference sequence). For the CDR3, the DNA is TGCAGTGGAGGCGACTCTGGGGCCAACGTCCTGACTTTC. It codes for CSGGDSGANVLTF.

This clonotype was recorded at least ten times. The chain is built from TRBV7-9 and TRBJ2-1; TRBD2 matches 10 bases. The germline V gene encodes CDR1 SEHNR and CDR2 FQNEAQ (reference sequence). Losses at the gene ends were 4 bases for V and 6 bases for J; bases not matched to a gene: 6. This CDR3 has 15 residues. CDR3 in amino acids: CASSSLAGVGNEQFF. The CDR3 nucleotides read TGTGCCAGCAGCTCCCTAGCGGGAGTTGGCAATGAGCAGTTCTTC.

This clonotype was seen many times. The chain is built from TRBV20-1 and TRBJ2-7, with 8 positions matching TRBD1. Germline CDR1 DFQATT, CDR2 SNEGSKA (reference sequence). This CDR3 contains 16 residues. V lost 0 bases, J lost 0 bases, and 7 bases stayed unmatched. The CDR3 DNA reads as TGCAGTGCTAGAGATCATGACAGGGGACACTCCTACGAGCAGTACTTC. Its translation is CSARDHDRGHSYEQYF.

This clonotype was observed many times. The chain carries TRBV7-9 and TRBJ2-1; maybe TRBD1 (5 bases). CDR3 length equals 15 residues. Germline CDR1 is SEHNR and CDR2 is FQNEAQ (reference sequence). Trimming shortened V by 3 bases and J by 8 bases, and 17 bases separated the two germline ends. Here the CDR3 DNA reads TGTGCCAGCAGCTTTCGTGGCCAGGGTCTCCATGAGCAGTTCTTC. Residues: CASSFRGQGLHEQFF.

This clonotype was seen many times. V usage is TRBV15 and J usage is TRBJ1-3; D unclear. CDR3 length: 13 amino acids. Germline loops: CDR1 LNHNV, CDR2 YYDKDF (reference sequence). The V end was cut by 0 bases, the J end by 4 bases, with 4 bases between. Here the CDR3 reads CATSRDRGNTIYF. The CDR3, as DNA: TGTGCCACCAGCAGAGACAGGGGAAACACCATATATTTT.

This clonotype was seen ten or more times. The rearrangement uses TRBV5-1 and TRBJ2-5; either TRBD1 or TRBD2 may supply D (5 bases each). The CDR3 consists of 14 residues. Germline lookup yields CDR1 SGHRS and CDR2 YFSETQ. V was shortened by 4 bases and J by 4 bases, with 14 bases between the two germline ends. CDR3 in amino acids: CASSPRGLGETQYF. CDR3 coding DNA: TGCGCCAGCAGCCCTCGGGGCCTGGGAGAGACCCAGTACTTC.

This clonotype appeared many times. The V call is TRBV3-1, the J call TRBJ2-2; 11 bases fit TRBD1. Trimming cost V 6 bases and J 8 bases; bases outside gene matches: 8. This CDR3 region has 15 residues. Looked up from germline, CDR1 is LGHDT and CDR2 is YNNKEL (reference sequence). CDR3 coding DNA: TGTGCCAGCAGACCCGGACAGGGGGCGAAAGGGGAGCTGTTTTTT. This sequence encodes CASRPGQGAKGELFF.

This clonotype came up many times. DNA for the CDR3: TGCGCCAGCAGCTATGGGACGGAGAACACTGAAGCTTTCTTT. Translation gives CASSYGTENTEAFF. The chain has TRBV4-3 and TRBJ1-1, with D perhaps matching TRBD1 (5 bases). The CDR3 length is 14 residues. V was cut by 5 bases and J by 1 base, with 11 bases left in between. In germline, CDR1 is LGHNA, CDR2 YSLEER.

Turning to this clonotype: This may be a read error: a much more frequent sequence differs by one nucleotide. The rearrangement uses TRBV10-3 and TRBJ2-7, with 10 nucleotides matching TRBD1. CDR1 ENHRY and CDR2 SYGVKD come from the germline V gene. CDR3 length equals 14 residues. V lost 4 bases, J lost 7 bases, and 7 bases stayed unmatched. CDR3 sequence reads: CAISGIGTGEEQYF. CDR3 coding DNA: TGTGCCATCAGTGGGATCGGGACAGGGGAAGAGCAGTACTTC.

This clonotype was seen repeatedly, ten times or more. The chain has TRBV7-8 and TRBJ2-1, with D perhaps TRBD2 (5 bases). From germline, CDR1 is SGHVS and CDR2 FQNEAQ. Trimming took off 5 bases at V and 7 bases at J, with 9 bases between the two ends. This CDR3 spans 12 amino acids. The DNA of the CDR3 is TGTGCCAGCAGCCTCGAGCGGAATGAGCAGTTCTTC. This encodes CASSLERNEQFF. The full variable domain, completed using reference TRBV7-8 and TRBJ2-1, is GAGVSQSPRYKVAKRGQDVALRCDPISGHVSLFWYQQALGQGPEFLTYFQNEAQLDKSGLPSDRFFAERPEGSVSTLKIQRTQQEDSAVYLCASSLERNEQFFGPGTRLTVL.

This clonotype has a count of ten or more. V and J are TRBV20-1 and TRBJ2-3, with D perhaps assigned TRBD1 or TRBD2 (6 bases each). CDR1 is DFQATT, CDR2 SNEGSKA, per germline (reference sequence). There are 16 residues in the CDR3. Trimming took 2 bases from V and 6 from J, leaving 21 bases between them. The CDR3 protein is CSARSPGEVGGDTQYF. The CDR3 coding sequence is TGCAGTGCTAGAAGCCCCGGGGAGGTTGGGGGCGATACGCAGTATTTT.

This clonotype was detected many times. V usage is TRBV7-2 and J usage is TRBJ1-2; 7 bases match TRBD1. In germline, CDR1 is SGHTA, CDR2 FQGNSA. The V and J ends lost 5 bases and 3 bases, in that order; junction bases with no gene match: 15. This CDR3 comprises 17 residues. Here the CDR3 reads CASSLRPSSGGDYGYTF. CDR3 nucleotides: TGTGCCAGCAGCCTGCGGCCATCGTCAGGGGGAGACTATGGCTACACCTTC.

This clonotype was observed many times. The rearrangement links TRBV9 to TRBJ2-3; unclear D gene. CDR3 length equals 12 residues. The V gene's germline CDR1 is SGDLS and CDR2 YYNGEE. V was shortened by 2 bases and J by 5 bases, with 6 bases between the two germline ends. CDR3 loop: CASSVSVDTQYF. The CDR3 nucleotides read TGTGCCAGCAGCGTCTCGGTAGATACGCAGTATTTT.

This clonotype was observed at least ten times. The V call is TRBV10-3, the J call TRBJ2-5; no firm D call. Trimming pared 1 base from V and 3 bases from J, leaving 6 bases between. This CDR3 is 13 amino acids long. Germline lookup yields CDR1 ENHRY and CDR2 SYGVKD. CDR3 coding DNA: TGTGCCATCAGTGAGTACCAGAAAGAGACCCAGTACTTC. It is translated as CAISEYQKETQYF.

Ten or more counts support this clonotype. The gene calls are TRBV4-3 and TRBJ2-3, with D unresolved. The CDR3 sequence is 14 residues long. Germline values: CDR1 LGHNA, CDR2 YSLEER. The V end was cut by 0 bases, the J end by 4 bases, with 8 bases between. In DNA form, the CDR3 reads TGCGCCAGCAGCCAAGATTCTCCCTCAGATACGCAGTATTTT. Protein sequence: CASSQDSPSDTQYF.

This clonotype was seen repeatedly, ten times or more. Mismatch with germline at one junction end may stem from a read error. CDR3 loop: CATSSRDRYNQPQNF. CDR3 bases: TGTGCCACCAGCAGCCGGGACAGGTACAATCAGCCCCAGAATTTT. The chain has TRBV15 and TRBJ1-5; 8 positions match TRBD1. This CDR3 spans 15 amino acids. Per germline, CDR1 LNHNV and CDR2 YYDKDF (reference sequence). Complete variable domain (other parts from reference TRBV15 and TRBJ1-5): DAMVIQNPRYQVTQFGKPVTLSCSQTLNHNVMYWYQQKSSQAPKLLFHYYDKDFNNEADTPDNFQSRRPNTSFCFLDIRSPGLGDTAMYLCATSSRDRYNQPQNFGDGTRLSIL.

V is TRBV18 and J is TRBJ1-4; D remains unclear. The CDR3 sequence is 14 residues long. The V gene's germline CDR1 is KGHSH and CDR2 LQKENI. Trimming cost V 5 bases and J 5 bases, with 12 bases left between them. The CDR3 region is CASSSGAENEKLFF. For the CDR3, the DNA is TGTGCCAGCTCATCCGGCGCCGAAAATGAAAAACTGTTTTTT.

Ten or more counts support this clonotype. V is TRBV7-2 and J is TRBJ2-5; no reliable D call. The germline V and J ends were trimmed by 4 bases and 5 bases, with 5 bases remaining between them. The CDR3 totals 11 residues. The germline gives CDR1 SGHTA, CDR2 FQGNSA. This CDR3 reads CASSSRETQYF. The CDR3 nucleotides read TGTGCCAGCAGCTCACGGGAGACCCAGTACTTC.

This clonotype was counted between two and nine times. A much more abundant neighbour one base away suggests this may be a read error. The chain joins TRBV19 to TRBJ2-1, with TRBD1 identical over 9 bases. Germline values: CDR1 LNHDA, CDR2 SQIVND (reference sequence). This CDR3 comprises 12 residues. V shed 7 bases, J shed 8 bases, and the junction held 3 bases outside the gene matches. Written as DNA, the CDR3 is TGTGCCAGTAATACAGGGGGCGATGAGCAGTTCTTC. Amino acids: CASNTGGDEQFF.

This clonotype was seen repeatedly, ten times or more. The V gene is TRBV7-9, the J gene TRBJ2-1; 9 bases are a match to TRBD2. This CDR3 is built from 15 residues. The junction had 4 bases not matched to a gene; V was cut back by 7 bases and J by 0 bases. Germline loops: CDR1 SEHNR, CDR2 FQNEAQ (reference sequence). CDR3 bases: TGTGCCAGCACTGATAGCGGGAGCTCCTACAATGAGCAGTTCTTC. Its protein product is CASTDSGSSYNEQFF.

About this clonotype: A much larger clone differs by one base, so this may be a read error. The chain links TRBV24-1 to TRBJ1-2; the D gene is possibly TRBD1 (5 bases). The CDR3 is 16 amino acids. Germline CDR1 KGHDR, CDR2 SFDVKD. Trimming pared 5 bases from V and 4 bases from J, leaving 19 bases between. Here the CDR3 reads CATSGGLGKGLYGYTF. CDR3 DNA: TGTGCCACCAGTGGAGGTCTCGGGAAGGGGCTCTATGGCTACACCTTC.

This clonotype showed up many times. The chain joins TRBV4-3 to TRBJ2-3, with 9 bases fitting TRBD2. J gave up 2 bases and V 4 bases, and 4 bases lay outside the gene matches. CDR1 and CDR2 (germline): LGHNA, YSLEER. This CDR3 contains 15 residues. In nucleotides, the CDR3 is TGCGCCAGCAGCCTTAGCGGGGGCTACACAGATACGCAGTATTTT. Amino acids: CASSLSGGYTDTQYF.